The 25 T cell receptor beta chains in this list originate from one sample, sequenced in a study of Graves' ophthalmopathy and Graves' hyperthyroidism. The TCR beta CDR3 regions underwent amplification from RNA transcripts. Following a first-round RT-PCR that used HTBI primers, a second-round multiplex PCR was carried out. One entry per CDR3 protein results from TCRdb running MiXCR on the multiplex PCR reads. The sample has 900,000 to 1,200,000 distinct CDR3 sequences; around a third are singletons. Source material: peripheral blood or thyroid tissue (not recorded which). All receptors come from an adult man with Graves' hyperthyroidism.

This clonotype was observed a few times. This chain links TRBV2 with TRBJ1-6; 9 nucleotides align to TRBD1. CDR1 is SNHLY, CDR2 FYNNEI, per germline. Unmatched junction bases numbered 5, after V lost 5 bases and J lost 6 bases. CDR3 length equals 15 residues. CDR3 amino acids: CASSRDRAINSPLHF. The DNA for the CDR3 is TGTGCCAGCAGTCGGGACAGGGCTATTAATTCACCCCTCCACTTT.

The rearrangement links TRBV2 to TRBJ2-3, with D possibly matching TRBD2 (6 bases). The CDR3 length is 15 residues. The V end lost 6 bases, the J end lost 1 base, and 14 bases lay between the germline ends. Germline V gene sequence: CDR1 SNHLY, CDR2 FYNNEI. This CDR3 reads CASRTWGGGTDTQYF. In DNA form, the CDR3 reads TGTGCCAGCAGGACCTGGGGAGGCGGCACAGATACGCAGTATTTT.

CDR3 DNA sequence: TGTGCCAGCAGCCCCACCCCCGGGGGCTCTGGAAACACCATATATTTT. Its translation is CASSPTPGGSGNTIYF. The V call is TRBV7-2, the J call TRBJ1-3; maybe TRBD1 (5 bases). Between the trimmed V and J ends, which lost 5 bases and 0 bases, there was a span of 14 bases. From germline, CDR1 is SGHTA and CDR2 FQGNSA. There are 16 residues in the CDR3. The whole variable domain, filled in from reference TRBV7-2 and TRBJ1-3, reads GAGVSQSPSNKVTEKGKDVELRCDPISGHTALYWYRQSLGQGLEFLIYFQGNSAPDKSGLPSDRFSAERTGGSVSTLTIQRTQQEDSAVYLCASSPTPGGSGNTIYFGEGSWLTVV.

The chain is built from TRBV11-2 and TRBJ1-6; D is uncertain. This CDR3 comprises 16 residues. V dropped 5 bases and J dropped 7 bases, with 18 bases sitting between them. Germline CDR1 is SGHAT and CDR2 is FQNNGV. Here the CDR3 DNA reads TGTGCCAGCAGCCTCCACCGGTGGACGGCCAATTCACCCCTCCACTTT. This codes for CASSLHRWTANSPLHF.

The V call is TRBV19, the J call TRBJ2-7; D is undetermined. The germline V and J ends were trimmed by 3 bases and 2 bases, with 14 bases remaining between them. CDR1 is LNHDA, CDR2 SQIVND, per germline (reference sequence). The CDR3 has 15 residues. The CDR3 loop reads CASSIDSRSTYEQYF. DNA of the CDR3: TGTGCCAGTAGTATTGATAGCAGATCAACCTACGAGCAGTACTTC.

The chain combines TRBV29-1 with TRBJ2-7; 7 bases are a match to TRBD2. This CDR3 spans 11 amino acids. J was trimmed by 3 bases and V by 7 bases; bases with no gene match: 3. From germline, CDR1 is SQVTM and CDR2 ANQGSEA. The CDR3 spells CSGGGYYEQYF. In DNA form, the CDR3 reads TGCAGCGGGGGGGGGTACTACGAGCAGTACTTC.

As to this clonotype: Since a much larger clone is just one base distant, this may be a read error. The rearrangement uses TRBV6-5 and TRBJ2-5; 11 nucleotides line up with TRBD2. The CDR3 has 16 amino acids. Looked up from germline, CDR1 is MNHEY and CDR2 is SVGAGI. The junction had 7 bases not matched to a gene; V was cut back by 2 bases and J by 5 bases. CDR3 sequence (DNA): TGTGCCAGCAGTTACCACATAGCGGGAGGGGGCGAGACCCAGTACTTC. This translates into CASSYHIAGGGETQYF.

This clonotype was counted at least ten times. The chain recombines TRBV19 with TRBJ2-2; D is ambiguous. With 5 bases removed from V and 6 bases from J, the gap between germline ends came to 13 bases. Per the germline V gene, CDR1 is LNHDA and CDR2 is SQIVND (reference sequence). The CDR3 has 14 residues. The CDR3 DNA reads as TGTGCCAGTAGTCCTGGAACCTCCGCCGGGGAGCTGTTTTTT. Protein: CASSPGTSAGELFF.

This clonotype was counted ten times or more. J is TRBJ1-2 and V is TRBV11-2; possibly TRBD1 for D (6 bases). The V gene lost 5 bases and the J gene lost 4 bases, with 17 bases spanning the gap. Germline CDR1 SGHAT, CDR2 FQNNGV. The CDR3 length is 15 residues. The CDR3 sequence is CASSPRGGGIYGYTF. CDR3 coding DNA: TGTGCCAGCAGCCCTCGGGGTGGGGGCATCTATGGCTACACCTTC.

The table lists this clonotype with a few counts. The chain combines TRBV3-1 with TRBJ2-5, with 10 bases aligning to TRBD2. Germline values: CDR1 LGHDT, CDR2 YNNKEL (reference sequence). The CDR3 has 16 residues. The trim removed 4 bases at V and 2 bases at J, leaving 7 bases unmatched. In DNA, the CDR3 is TGTGCCAGCAGCCTAACTATAGCGGGGGGTCAAGAGACCCAGTACTTC. Protein: CASSLTIAGGQETQYF.

This clonotype appeared a few times. V usage is TRBV2 and J usage is TRBJ1-6; D is undetermined. V lost 7 bases to trimming and J lost 8 bases, with 12 bases between them. CDR3 length: 13 amino acids. Germline CDR1 is SNHLY and CDR2 is FYNNEI. CDR3 protein: CASTLEADSPLHF. CDR3 nucleotide sequence: TGTGCCAGCACCTTAGAGGCAGATTCACCCCTCCACTTT.

This clonotype was counted a few times. This chain uses TRBV6-5 with TRBJ1-2; D might be TRBD1 (5 bases). V gave up 2 bases and J gave up 7 bases, with 14 bases separating them. The CDR3 contains 14 residues. Per the germline V gene, CDR1 is MNHEY and CDR2 is SVGAGI. The CDR3: CASSYPGPEPGYTF. In DNA, the CDR3 is TGTGCCAGCAGTTACCCGGGACCGGAGCCTGGCTACACCTTC.

This clonotype was found many times. This sequence joins TRBV7-8 and TRBJ1-5, with a weak D call TRBD1 (5 bases). From germline, CDR1 is SGHVS and CDR2 FQNEAQ. This CDR3 is built from 17 residues. Trimming removed 1 base at V and 4 bases at J, with 17 bases between. CDR3 nucleotide sequence: TGTGCCAGCAGCTTAGACCCCTGGCCCCGACAGAATCAGCCCCAGCATTTT. Amino acids: CASSLDPWPRQNQPQHF.

The chain uses TRBV7-8 and TRBJ1-4; tentatively, D is TRBD1 (5 bases). Trimming shortened V by 5 bases and J by 4 bases, and 11 bases separated the two germline ends. This CDR3 spans 14 amino acids. Looked up from germline, CDR1 is SGHVS and CDR2 is FQNEAQ. DNA for the CDR3: TGTGCCAGCAGCCCCGGGGGTCTTAATGAAAAACTGTTTTTT. It translates to CASSPGGLNEKLFF.

This chain joins TRBV12-3 or TRBV12-4 and TRBJ2-6, with 9 nucleotides matching TRBD2. The CDR3 is 18 residues long. Germline trimming cut 6 bases from V and 0 bases from J; bases unmatched to any gene: 9. The CDR3 sequence is CASSVEGLASSGANVLTF. CDR3 nucleotides: TGTGCCAGCAGCGTAGAGGGACTAGCCAGCTCTGGGGCCAACGTCCTGACTTTC.

This clonotype was counted ten times or more. The chain carries TRBV7-9 and TRBJ1-6, with TRBD1 matching over 7 bases. There are 15 residues in the CDR3. CDR1 is SEHNR, CDR2 FQNEAQ, per germline (reference sequence). J gave up 5 bases and V 6 bases, and 7 bases lay outside the gene matches. The CDR3 loop is CASRKDRTNNSPLHF. The CDR3 DNA reads TGTGCCAGCAGGAAGGACAGGACTAATAATTCACCCCTCCACTTT.

This clonotype was seen ten or more times. This rearrangement joins TRBV7-8 to TRBJ1-6; D is possibly TRBD1 (6 bases). This CDR3 contains 15 residues. The germline V and J ends were trimmed by 3 bases and 7 bases, with 13 bases remaining between them. Germline lookup yields CDR1 SGHVS and CDR2 FQNEAQ. The CDR3 DNA follows: TGTGCCAGCAGCTTTCCCAGACAGGCCAATTCACCCCTCCACTTT. The encoded protein is CASSFPRQANSPLHF.

This clonotype was counted at least ten times. This sequence joins TRBV12-3 or TRBV12-4 and TRBJ1-6, with 9 bases lining up with TRBD1. The CDR3 length is 13 residues. The J segment lost 6 bases and the V segment lost 6 bases, leaving 0 bases of the junction unmatched. CDR3 nucleotides: TGTGCCAGCAGGGGACAGGGTAATTCACCCCTCCACTTT. Translation: CASRGQGNSPLHF.

The rearrangement uses TRBV7-9 and TRBJ1-5; TRBD1 matches 7 bases. The CDR3 has 17 residues. Looked up from germline, CDR1 is SEHNR and CDR2 is FQNEAQ (reference sequence). Trimming removed 5 bases from V and 3 bases from J; junction bases left unmatched: 13. This CDR3 reads CASSQRGQETLNQPQHF. In DNA form, the CDR3 reads TGTGCCAGCAGCCAGAGGGGGCAAGAGACCCTCAATCAGCCCCAGCATTTT.

The chain links TRBV3-1 to TRBJ2-5, with 9 bases that match TRBD2. The ends lost 4 bases at V and 0 bases at J; junction bases unmatched: 9. The germline V gene has CDR1 LGHDT and CDR2 YNNKEL (reference sequence). There are 17 residues in the CDR3. CDR3 protein: CASSPRVAGEYQETQYF. DNA for the CDR3: TGTGCCAGCAGCCCCCGGGTAGCGGGGGAGTACCAAGAGACCCAGTACTTC.

At least ten counts were recorded for this clonotype. The chain combines TRBV11-2 with TRBJ2-6, with D hard to call. Germline CDR1 is SGHAT and CDR2 is FQNNGV. The V gene lost 5 bases and the J gene lost 0 bases, with 5 bases spanning the gap. The CDR3 runs to 14 residues. The CDR3 loop reads CASSHLSGANVLTF. The CDR3 DNA sequence: TGTGCCAGCAGCCACCTCTCTGGGGCCAACGTCCTGACTTTC.

About this clonotype itself: Germline and junction disagree at one end, which may indicate a read error. The chain recombines TRBV20-1 with TRBJ2-5, with TRBD2 as a possible D gene (5 bases). The germline V gene encodes CDR1 DFQATT and CDR2 SNEGSKA (reference sequence). CDR3 size: 12 residues. Written as DNA, the CDR3 is TGCAGTGCTCTCGGTTTAAGGGAGACCCGGTACTTC. It codes for CSALGLRETRYF.

This clonotype was detected only a few times. V is TRBV5-1 and J is TRBJ1-4; D unclear. Trimming stripped 4 bases from V and 0 bases from J, with 13 bases between. CDR1 SGHRS and CDR2 YFSETQ come from the germline V gene. This CDR3 is built from 16 residues. This chain's CDR3 is CASSTRTAATNEKLFF. In DNA, the CDR3 is TGCGCCAGCAGCACCCGGACGGCCGCAACTAATGAAAAACTGTTTTTT.

This clonotype was observed at least ten times. The V gene is TRBV10-3, the J gene TRBJ1-1, with D unclear. This CDR3 is built from 13 residues. Germline V CDR1 and CDR2: ENHRY, SYGVKD. Trimming cost V 5 bases and J 2 bases, with 9 bases left between them. CDR3 loop: CAISSLGNTEAFF. The CDR3 bases are TGTGCCATCAGTAGTTTAGGCAACACTGAAGCTTTCTTT.

This clonotype has at least ten counts. This chain links TRBV4-3 with TRBJ1-2; D unclear. The CDR3 runs 13 residues. V gave up 0 bases and J gave up 7 bases, with 9 bases separating them. Germline assignment: CDR1 LGHNA and CDR2 YSLEER. CDR3 nucleotide sequence: TGCGCCAGCAGCCAAGATAGAGTAGCTGGCTACACCTTC. Translating it yields CASSQDRVAGYTF.